This TCR beta chain was sequenced during a study of blood T cell repertoires in COVID-19. The table came from immunoSEQ multiplex PCR; TCRdb's copy has only in-frame clones and leaves some out. The sample includes about 140,000 clones, approximately 84% of them seen just once. Germline V gives CDR1 DFQATT, CDR2 SNEGSKA (reference sequence). This CDR3 spans 13 amino acids. Trimming took 3 bases from V and 1 from J, leaving 10 bases between them. The material sequenced was PBMCs or T cells enriched from blood (not recorded which). The clonotype was recovered from a woman aged 18-29 years who had been exposed to COVID-19. V usage is TRBV20-1 and J usage is TRBJ2-7; D not certain. DNA of the CDR3: TGCAGTGCTAGTAGATCGGAGTCCTACGAGCAGTACTTC. Translating gives CSASRSESYEQYF.